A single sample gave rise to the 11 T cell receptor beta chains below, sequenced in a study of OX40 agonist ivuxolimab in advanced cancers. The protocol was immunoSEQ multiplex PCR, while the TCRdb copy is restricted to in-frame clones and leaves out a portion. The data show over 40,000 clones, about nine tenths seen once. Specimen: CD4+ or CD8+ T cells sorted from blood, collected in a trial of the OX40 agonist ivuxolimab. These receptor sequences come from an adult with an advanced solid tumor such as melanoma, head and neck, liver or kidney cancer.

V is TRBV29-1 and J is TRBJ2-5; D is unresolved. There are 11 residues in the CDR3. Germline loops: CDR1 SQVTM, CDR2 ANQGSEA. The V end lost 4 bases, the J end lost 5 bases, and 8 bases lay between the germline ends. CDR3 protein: CSVVSGETQYF. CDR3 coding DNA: TGCAGCGTTGTATCCGGGGAGACCCAGTACTTC.

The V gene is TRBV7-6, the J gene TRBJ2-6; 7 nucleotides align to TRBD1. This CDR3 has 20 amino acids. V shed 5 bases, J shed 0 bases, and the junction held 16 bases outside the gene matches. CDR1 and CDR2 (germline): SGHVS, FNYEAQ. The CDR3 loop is CASSRSRLDRTFSGANVLTF. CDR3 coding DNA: TGTGCCAGCAGCCGATCCCGGTTGGACAGGACCTTCTCTGGGGCCAACGTCCTGACTTTC.

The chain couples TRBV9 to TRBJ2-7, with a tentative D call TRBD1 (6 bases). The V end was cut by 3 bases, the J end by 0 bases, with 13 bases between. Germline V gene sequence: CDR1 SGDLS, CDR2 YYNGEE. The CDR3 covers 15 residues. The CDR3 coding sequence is TGTGCCAGCAGCGCCCGGGACACCGTCTCCTACGAGCAGTACTTC. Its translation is CASSARDTVSYEQYF. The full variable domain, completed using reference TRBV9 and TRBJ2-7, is DSGVTQTPKHLITATGQRVTLRCSPRSGDLSVYWYQQSLDQGLQFLIQYYNGEERAKGNILERFSAQQFPDLHSELNLSSLELGDSALYFCASSARDTVSYEQYFGPGTRLTVT.

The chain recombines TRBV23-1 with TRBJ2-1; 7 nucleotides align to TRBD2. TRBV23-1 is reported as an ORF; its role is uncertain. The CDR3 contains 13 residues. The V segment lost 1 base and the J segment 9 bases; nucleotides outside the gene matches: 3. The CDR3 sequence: CASSQLRLAEQFF. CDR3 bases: TGCGCCAGCAGTCAATTGCGACTAGCTGAGCAGTTCTTC.

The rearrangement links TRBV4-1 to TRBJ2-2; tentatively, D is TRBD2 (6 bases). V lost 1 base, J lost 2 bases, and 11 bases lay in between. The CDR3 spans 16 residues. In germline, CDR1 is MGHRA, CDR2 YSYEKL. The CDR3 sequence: CASSQVAGINTGELFF. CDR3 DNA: TGCGCCAGCAGCCAAGTTGCGGGGATTAACACCGGGGAGCTGTTTTTT.

CDR3 sequence reads: CASSLIGLNEQFF. The CDR3 nucleotides read TGTGCCAGCAGCTTGATCGGACTCAATGAGCAGTTCTTC. The chain carries TRBV5-6 and TRBJ2-1; TRBD2 might be the D (5 bases). Germline loops: CDR1 SGHDT, CDR2 YYEEEE. Trimming left V 1 base short and J 6 bases short, with 8 bases between. The CDR3 covers 13 residues.

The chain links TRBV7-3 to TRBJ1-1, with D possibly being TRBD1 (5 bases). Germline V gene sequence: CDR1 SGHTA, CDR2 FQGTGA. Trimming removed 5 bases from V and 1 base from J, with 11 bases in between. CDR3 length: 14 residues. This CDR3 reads CASSPGRGNTEAFF. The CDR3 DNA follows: TGTGCCAGCAGCCCGGGACGGGGGAACACTGAAGCTTTCTTT.

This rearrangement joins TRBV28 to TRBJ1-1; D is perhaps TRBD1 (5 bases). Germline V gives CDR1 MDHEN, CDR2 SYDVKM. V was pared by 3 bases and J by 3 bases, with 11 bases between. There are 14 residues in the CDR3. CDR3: CASSFSQGYTEAFF. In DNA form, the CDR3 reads TGTGCCAGCAGTTTTAGTCAGGGATACACTGAAGCTTTCTTT.

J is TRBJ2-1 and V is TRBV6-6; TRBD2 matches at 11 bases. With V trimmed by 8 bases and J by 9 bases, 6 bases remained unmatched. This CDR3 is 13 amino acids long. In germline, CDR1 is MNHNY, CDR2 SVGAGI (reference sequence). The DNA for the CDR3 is TGTGCCAGCTCACTAGCGGGAGCTGTTGAGCAGTTCTTC. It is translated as CASSLAGAVEQFF.

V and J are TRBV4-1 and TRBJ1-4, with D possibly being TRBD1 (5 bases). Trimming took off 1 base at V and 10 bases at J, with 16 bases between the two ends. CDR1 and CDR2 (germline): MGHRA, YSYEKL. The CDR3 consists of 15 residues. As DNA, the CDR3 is TGCGCCAGCAGCCAAGCGCAGGGATCTATCGGAAAACTGTTTTTT. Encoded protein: CASSQAQGSIGKLFF.

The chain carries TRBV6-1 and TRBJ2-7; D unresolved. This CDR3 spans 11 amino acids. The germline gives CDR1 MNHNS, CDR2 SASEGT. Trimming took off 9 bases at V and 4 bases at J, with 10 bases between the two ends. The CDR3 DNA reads TGTGCCAGTAGTCAGGCGTACGAGCAGTACTTC. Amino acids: CASSQAYEQYF.